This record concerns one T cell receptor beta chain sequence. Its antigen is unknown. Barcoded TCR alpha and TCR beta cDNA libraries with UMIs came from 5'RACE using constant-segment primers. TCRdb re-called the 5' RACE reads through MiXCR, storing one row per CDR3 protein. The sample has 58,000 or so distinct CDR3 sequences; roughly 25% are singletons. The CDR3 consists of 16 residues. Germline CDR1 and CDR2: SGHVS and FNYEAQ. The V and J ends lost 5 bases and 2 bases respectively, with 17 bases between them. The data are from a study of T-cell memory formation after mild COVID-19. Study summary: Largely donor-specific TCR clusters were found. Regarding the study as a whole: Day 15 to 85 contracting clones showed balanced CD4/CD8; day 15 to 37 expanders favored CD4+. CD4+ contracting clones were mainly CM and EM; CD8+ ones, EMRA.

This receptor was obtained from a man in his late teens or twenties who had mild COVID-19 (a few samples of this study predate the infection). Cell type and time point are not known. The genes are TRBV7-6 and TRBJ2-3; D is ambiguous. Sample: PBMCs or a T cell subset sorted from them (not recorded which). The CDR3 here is CASSMRDGSSTDTQYF. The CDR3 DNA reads TGTGCCAGCAGCATGCGCGACGGTAGTTCCACAGATACGCAGTATTTT. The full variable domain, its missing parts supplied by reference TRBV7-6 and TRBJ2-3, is GAGVSQSPRYKVTKRGQDVALRCDPISGHVSLYWYRQALGQGPEFLTYFNYEAQQDKSGLPNDRFSAERPEGSISTLTIQRTEQRDSAMYRCASSMRDGSSTDTQYFGPGTRLTVL.